Each of the 24 T cell receptor beta chains below was sequenced from the same sample in a study of beta chain features in type 1 diabetes. Regarding the study as a whole: Moderate but significant shortening of TCRB CDR3s was recorded in all four CD4+ subsets from Type 1 diabetes patients.

These receptors lack a known antigen. The sequenced template was cDNA made from the entire isolated RNA. Assay: immunoSEQ multiplex PCR; the TCRdb copy retains only in-frame clones and omits some. The sample has more than 550,000 clones, around 15% seen once. The sequencing input was naive CD4+ T cells from blood. These receptors all come from a man aged 18 to 29 with type 1 diabetes.

This clone turned up a few times. The chain combines TRBV5-4 with TRBJ2-5; unclear D gene. Trimming took off 0 bases at V and 3 bases at J, with 3 bases between the two ends. This CDR3 is 12 amino acids long. The germline gives CDR1 SGHNT, CDR2 YYREEE (reference sequence). CDR3 nucleotides: TGTGCCAGCAGCTTGGCCGAAGAGACCCAGTACTTC. It yields the protein CASSLAEETQYF. The complete variable domain, with remaining parts taken from reference TRBV5-4 and TRBJ2-5, reads ETGVTQSPTHLIKTRGQQVTLRCSSQSGHNTVSWYQQALGQGPQFIFQYYREEENGRGNFPPRFSGLQFPNYSSELNVNALELDDSALYLCASSLAEETQYFGPGTRLLVL.

The chain joins TRBV7-2 to TRBJ2-3; D possibly corresponds to TRBD2 (6 bases). The CDR3 covers 13 residues. V was cut by 5 bases and J by 11 bases, with 17 bases left in between. Germline V gene sequence: CDR1 SGHTA, CDR2 FQGNSA. For the CDR3, the DNA is TGTGCCAGCAGCATCACCCGGGAGCAGGAGCAGTATTTT. Translated: CASSITREQEQYF. Complete variable domain (other parts from reference TRBV7-2 and TRBJ2-3): GAGVSQSPSNKVTEKGKDVELRCDPISGHTALYWYRQSLGQGLEFLIYFQGNSAPDKSGLPSDRFSAERTGGSVSTLTIQRTQQEDSAVYLCASSITREQEQYFGPGTRLTVL.

This clone was seen only a few times. V gene TRBV7-9 combines with J gene TRBJ2-3, with 12 nucleotides matching TRBD2. This CDR3 contains 16 residues. The junction had 5 bases not matched to a gene; V was cut back by 4 bases and J by 3 bases. Germline lookup yields CDR1 SEHNR and CDR2 FQNEAQ (reference sequence). Written as DNA, the CDR3 is TGTGCCAGCAGCTCGGGACTAGCGGGCGGGACAGATACGCAGTATTTT. It yields the protein CASSSGLAGGTDTQYF.

This clone appeared a few times. The V and J genes are TRBV21-1 and TRBJ2-1; no DNA check was done on the table's D call, TRBD2. TRBV21-1 is labeled a pseudogene. The CDR3 sequence is 15 residues long. The CDR3 DNA sequence: TGTGCCAGTCACACCGGGACTAGCGGGGAGGATGAGCAGTTCTTC. This translates into CASHTGTSGEDEQFF.

As DNA, the CDR3 is TGTGCCAGCAGCCGTGATAGCGGGAGACGGACCGGGGAGCTGTTTTTT. Protein: CASSRDSGRRTGELFF. The chain uses TRBV7-9 and TRBJ2-2, with 9 nucleotides matching TRBD2. The CDR3 sequence is 16 residues long. J gave up 5 bases and V 5 bases, and 9 bases lay outside the gene matches. The germline CDR1 and CDR2 sequences are SEHNR and FQNEAQ (reference sequence). Looking up the rest from reference TRBV7-9 and TRBJ2-2 gives the full variable domain: DTGVSQNPRHKITKRGQNVTFRCDPISEHNRLYWYRQTLGQGPEFLTYFQNEAQLEKSRLLSDRFSAERPKGSFSTLEIQRTEQGDSAMYLCASSRDSGRRTGELFFGEGSRLTVL.

This clone has more than one count but fewer than ten. The genes are TRBV7-2 and TRBJ2-5; TRBD2 agrees at 11 bases. The CDR3 length is 18 residues. Germline values: CDR1 SGHTA, CDR2 FQGNSA. The V and J ends lost 3 bases and 2 bases, in that order; junction bases with no gene match: 11. The CDR3 is CASSLTSGEYTNQETQYF. In nucleotides, the CDR3 is TGTGCCAGCAGCTTGACTAGCGGGGAATACACTAATCAAGAGACCCAGTACTTC.

This clone appeared a few times. This chain joins TRBV11-2 and TRBJ2-1; 10 bases match TRBD2. The CDR3 extends over 13 amino acids. V lost 5 bases, J lost 10 bases, and 5 bases stayed unmatched. Germline V lookup: CDR1 SGHAT, CDR2 FQNNGV. CDR3 protein: CASSPMTSGEQFF. The CDR3 DNA is TGTGCCAGCAGCCCCATGACTAGCGGGGAGCAGTTCTTC.

Comments on this clone: Germline is not matched at one junction end, which may reflect a read error. This chain connects TRBV5-4 to TRBJ2-7, with D tentatively TRBD1 (6 bases). Germline V gives CDR1 SGHNT, CDR2 YYREEE (reference sequence). This CDR3 contains 16 residues. The chain's CDR3 is CASRLDSEYSSYEQYF. As DNA, the CDR3 is TGTGCCAGCAGGTTGGACAGTGAATATTCCTCCTACGAGCAGTACTTC.

This clone was counted between two and nine times. The genes are TRBV19 and TRBJ2-7; TRBD1 matches at 9 bases. The CDR3 totals 14 residues. From germline, CDR1 is LNHDA and CDR2 SQIVND (reference sequence). After removal of 2 bases from V and 3 bases from J, the junction contained 2 bases not matched to a gene. This chain's CDR3 is CASSIPGQGYEQYF. CDR3 coding DNA: TGTGCCAGTAGTATACCGGGACAGGGCTACGAGCAGTACTTC.

The chain has TRBV27 and TRBJ2-1; 7 nucleotides agree with TRBD2. The CDR3 contains 16 residues. CDR1 and CDR2 from the germline V gene are MNHEY and SMNVEV (reference sequence). The ends lost 2 bases at V and 1 base at J; junction bases unmatched: 5. The CDR3 DNA reads as TGTGCCAGCAGTTTAGTGGGGGGAGGGTCCTACAATGAGCAGTTCTTC. It encodes CASSLVGGGSYNEQFF.

CDR3 DNA sequence: TGTGCCAGCTCACCCTCGGGACGGCGGCAGACCGGGGAGCTGTTTTTT. Translating gives CASSPSGRRQTGELFF. The rearrangement uses TRBV18 and TRBJ2-2; tentatively, D is TRBD1 or TRBD2 (5 bases each). Germline lookup yields CDR1 KGHSH and CDR2 LQKENI. V was trimmed by 3 bases and J by 5 bases, leaving 16 bases between them. The CDR3 covers 16 residues. The full variable domain, its missing parts supplied by reference TRBV18 and TRBJ2-2, is NAGVMQNPRHLVRRRGQEARLRCSPMKGHSHVYWYRQLPEEGLKFMVYLQKENIIDESGMPKERFSAEFPKEGPSILRIQQVVRGDSAAYFCASSPSGRRQTGELFFGEGSRLTVL.

The V gene is TRBV6-1, the J gene TRBJ1-2; possibly TRBD1 for D (5 bases). V lost 7 bases and J lost 3, with 15 bases in between. CDR3 length: 14 residues. Germline CDR1 reads MNHNS; CDR2 reads SASEGT. This chain's CDR3 is CASMGDLPHYGYTF. CDR3 in DNA: TGTGCCAGCATGGGGGACTTACCTCACTATGGCTACACCTTC.

This chain links TRBV4-1 with TRBJ2-3; 7 nucleotides match TRBD2. The length of the CDR3 is 16 residues. Trimming cost V 0 bases and J 3 bases; bases outside gene matches: 6. Germline V CDR1 and CDR2: MGHRA, YSYEKL. CDR3 loop: CASSQDGGGGTDTQYF. CDR3 nucleotides: TGCGCCAGCAGCCAAGATGGAGGCGGGGGAACAGATACGCAGTATTTT.

This clone was found a few times. The chain has TRBV7-9 and TRBJ1-2; D remains ambiguous. The CDR3 is made up of 13 amino acids. Germline CDR1 SEHNR, CDR2 FQNEAQ (reference sequence). V shed 2 bases and J shed 4 bases, with 8 bases lying between them. The CDR3 loop is CASSLLSGYGYTF. CDR3 DNA: TGTGCCAGCAGCTTACTGAGTGGCTATGGCTACACCTTC.

The table lists this clone with a few counts. The V gene is TRBV9, the J gene TRBJ2-5; the D is unclear. In germline, CDR1 is SGDLS, CDR2 YYNGEE. Deletions cut 0 bases from V and 5 bases from J, with 8 bases between. This CDR3 is 13 amino acids long. This chain's CDR3 is CASSVGPLETQYF. The DNA for the CDR3 is TGTGCCAGCAGCGTAGGGCCCCTCGAGACCCAGTACTTC.

A few counts support this clone. The chain links TRBV29-1 to TRBJ1-2, with D possibly TRBD1 on 6 matching bases. V dropped 6 bases and J dropped 1 base, with 18 bases sitting between them. CDR3 length: 15 residues. The V gene's germline CDR1 is SQVTM and CDR2 ANQGSEA. CDR3 sequence (DNA): TGCAGCGTCCCGGGGGGGGCAGGTTATAACTATGGCTACACCTTC. Translation gives CSVPGGAGYNYGYTF.

This clone was counted only a few times. V is TRBV11-2 and J is TRBJ2-3, with D uncertain. V was clipped by 7 bases and J by 4 bases, with 9 bases between them. The CDR3 is made up of 12 amino acids. CDR1 is SGHAT and CDR2 is FQNNGV in the germline V gene. CDR3 in DNA: TGTGCCAGCAATACAAACGCAGATACGCAGTATTTT. It codes for CASNTNADTQYF.

J is TRBJ2-7 and V is TRBV6-1; 9 bases align to TRBD2. Germline CDR1 reads MNHNS; CDR2 reads SASEGT. V shed 5 bases and J 3 bases; nucleotides not matched to a gene: 5. The CDR3 spans 14 residues. The CDR3, as DNA: TGTGCCAGCAGTCTACTAGCGGGCCGCTACGAGCAGTACTTC. Its protein is CASSLLAGRYEQYF.

There are a few counts of this clone. V and J are TRBV19 and TRBJ1-3; D is unresolved. V was shortened by 7 bases and J by 4 bases, with 8 bases between the two germline ends. The CDR3 consists of 12 residues. The germline V gene has CDR1 LNHDA and CDR2 SQIVND (reference sequence). The DNA of the CDR3 is TGTGCCAGTACTCCCGCAGGAAACACCATATATTTT. Protein: CASTPAGNTIYF.

This clone came up a few times. V and J are TRBV6-5 and TRBJ2-1; 8 nucleotides align to TRBD2. Germline values: CDR1 MNHEY, CDR2 SVGAGI. The J segment lost 7 bases and the V segment lost 1 base, leaving 9 bases of the junction unmatched. This CDR3 comprises 16 residues. The CDR3 nucleotides are TGTGCCAGCAGTTACTTTAGCGGGGCGACCCGGAATGAGCAGTTCTTC. As protein: CASSYFSGATRNEQFF.

This clone was seen only a few times. The gene calls are TRBV7-9 and TRBJ1-2, with D perhaps matching TRBD1 (5 bases). V was pared by 1 base and J by 10 bases, with 10 bases between. This CDR3 is built from 12 residues. Germline-derived CDR1 and CDR2 are SEHNR and FQNEAQ (reference sequence). The CDR3, as DNA: TGTGCCAGCAGCTTAGGTCCGGGGGACTACACCTTC. This gives the protein CASSLGPGDYTF.

The rearrangement uses TRBV19 and TRBJ1-2, with D possibly TRBD1 on 6 matching bases. Looked up from germline, CDR1 is LNHDA and CDR2 is SQIVND (reference sequence). This CDR3 is built from 14 residues. V lost 5 bases and J 8 bases, leaving 18 bases between the germline ends. DNA of the CDR3: TGTGCCAGTAGTCGTCCAGGGGATTTCTGGGGCTACACCTTC. Amino acids: CASSRPGDFWGYTF.

The chain is built from TRBV6-6 and TRBJ2-7; tentatively, D is TRBD1 or TRBD2 (5 bases each). V was shortened by 11 bases and J by 7 bases, with 21 bases between the two germline ends. This CDR3 is built from 13 residues. The germline V gene has CDR1 MNHNY and CDR2 SVGAGI (reference sequence). The CDR3 loop is CASRGTVLREQYF. The CDR3, as DNA: TGTGCCTCCAGAGGGACGGTCTTGCGGGAGCAGTACTTC.

The table lists this clone with a few counts. The rearrangement joins TRBV28 to TRBJ1-2, with D unclear. The germline V gene has CDR1 MDHEN and CDR2 SYDVKM. The ends were cut back, 2 bases at V and 4 bases at J, with 8 bases in the middle. CDR3 length: 13 amino acids. In DNA, the CDR3 is TGTGCCAGCAGTTTAGACCCGGGCTATGGCTACACCTTC. This codes for CASSLDPGYGYTF.